This T cell receptor beta chain was identified during a study of blood T cell repertoires in COVID-19. Repertoires were generated with immunoSEQ multiplex PCR, while TCRdb's copy carries only in-frame clones and drops some. Of 360,000 or so clones detected, 90% appear once; the ten largest clones hold 6.5%. V lost 4 bases to trimming and J lost 2 bases, with 12 bases between them. The CDR3 spans 15 residues. Germline CDR1 reads LGHNA; CDR2 reads YSLEER. This receptor was taken from a man aged 18 to 30 with active or convalescent COVID-19. The sample consisted of peripheral blood. This chain connects TRBV4-3 to TRBJ1-5; the D is unclear. The CDR3: CASSPALRGNQPQHF. The CDR3 nucleotides are TGCGCCAGCAGCCCTGCACTGCGGGGCAATCAGCCCCAGCATTTT.